The 19 T cell receptor beta chains below all came from one sample that was sequenced in a study of metastatic and nonmetastatic thyroid tumors. Patients were all untreated before their thyroid surgery. TCRdb reassembled clones from the PCR reads with MiXCR. The sample records 23,000 or so clones, about a fifth being singletons. Material: blood. The source is a female donor with papillary thyroid cancer or a benign thyroid nodule (not recorded which). Some clones in this sample may be carry-over from other donors' samples.

The rearrangement joins TRBV28 to TRBJ2-5; D remains unclear. The CDR3 sequence is 14 residues long. V lost 2 bases and J 7 bases, leaving 14 bases between the germline ends. Germline CDR1 and CDR2: MDHEN and SYDVKM. CDR3 sequence: CASSLTLRPGTQYF. For the CDR3, the DNA is TGTGCCAGCAGTTTAACGCTTAGACCGGGGACCCAGTACTTC.

The V and J genes are TRBV12-3 or TRBV12-4 and TRBJ1-2; 7 bases align to TRBD1. Germline trimming cut 5 bases from V and 8 bases from J; bases unmatched to any gene: 14. This CDR3 has 15 residues. The CDR3 here is CASSLQGSRRFGYTF. CDR3 in DNA: TGTGCCAGCAGTCTACAGGGGTCGCGACGCTTCGGCTACACCTTC.

At least ten counts were recorded for this clone. The J gene is TRBJ2-7, the V gene TRBV20-1; possibly TRBD1 for D (6 bases). V was shortened by 1 base and J by 3 bases, with 10 bases between the two germline ends. The germline V gene has CDR1 DFQATT and CDR2 SNEGSKA (reference sequence). The CDR3 extends over 13 amino acids. Here the CDR3 reads CSARGGQVYEQYF. CDR3 bases: TGCAGTGCTAGAGGGGGACAAGTCTACGAGCAGTACTTC.

Regarding this clone: Its ends do not fully match the called genes, so a read error is possible. V gene TRBV7-2 combines with J gene TRBJ1-5; D not resolved. Looked up from germline, CDR1 is SGHTA and CDR2 is FQGNSA. The CDR3 consists of 15 residues. CDR3 nucleotides: TGTGCCAGCAGCTCAAATCAGCATAGCAATCAGCCGCAGAATTTT. Translation: CASSSNQHSNQPQNF.

Concerning this clone: A read error may be the cause here, since a much bigger clone is one base away. The sample carries other DNA sequences with the same CDR3. The gene calls are TRBV29-1 and TRBJ2-5; 8 nucleotides align to TRBD1. The CDR3 loop spans 14 amino acids. CDR1 and CDR2 from the germline V gene are SQVTM and ANQGSEA. Trimming cost V 5 bases and J 5 bases; bases outside gene matches: 10. The CDR3 nucleotides read TGCAGCGTTCTGGACAGGGTGTCCCGCGAGACCCAGTACTTC. Amino acid sequence: CSVLDRVSRETQYF. Combining the CDR3 with reference TRBV29-1 and TRBJ2-5 gives the whole variable domain SAVISQKPSRDICQRGTSLTIQCQVDSQVTMMFWYRQQPGQSLTLIATANQGSEATYESGFVIDKFPISRPNLTFSTLTVSNMSPEDSSIYLCSVLDRVSRETQYFGPGTRLLVL.

By its share, this clone is medium-sized. The chain combines TRBV6-2 or TRBV6-3 with TRBJ2-7; 12 bases agree with TRBD2. Looked up from germline, CDR1 is MNHEY and CDR2 is SVGEGT. With V trimmed by 0 bases and J by 4 bases, 7 bases remained unmatched. This CDR3 is built from 17 residues. The CDR3 DNA reads as TGTGCCAGCAGTTACTCGGCTAGCGGGAGGGCTTGGTACGAGCAGTACTTC. Amino acids: CASSYSASGRAWYEQYF.

V is TRBV30 and J is TRBJ2-7; no firm D call. Germline V lookup: CDR1 GTSNPN, CDR2 SVGIG (reference sequence). Trimming took 3 bases from V and 4 from J, leaving 10 bases between them. CDR3 length: 12 amino acids. The CDR3 coding sequence is TGTGCCTGGAGGAAGGATTCATACGAGCAGTACTTC. This encodes CAWRKDSYEQYF. Full variable domain (missing parts from reference TRBV30 and TRBJ2-7): SQTIHQWPATLVQPVGSPLSLECTVEGTSNPNLYWYRQAAGRGLQLLFYSVGIGQISSEVPQNLSASRPQDRQFILSSKKLLLSDSGFYLCAWRKDSYEQYFGPGTRLTVT.

Comments on this clone: Given a much more abundant clone one base away, this may be a read error. Other nucleotide sequences in the sample specify the same CDR3. The CDR3 coding sequence is TGTGCCAGCAGCCCAGCCGGGAGGTGGGCCACCGGGGAGCTGTTTTTT. Translated: CASSPAGRWATGELFF. This chain links TRBV13 with TRBJ2-2; 7 bases map to TRBD2. Germline lookup yields CDR1 PRHDT and CDR2 FYEKMQ (reference sequence). The CDR3 has 16 amino acids. Unmatched junction bases numbered 10, after V lost 5 bases and J lost 4 bases.

V is TRBV6-1 and J is TRBJ1-5, with 8 bases identical to TRBD1. J lost 5 bases, V lost 5 bases, and 11 bases had no gene match. The V gene's germline CDR1 is MNHNS and CDR2 SASEGT. CDR3 length equals 16 residues. CDR3 sequence reads: CASSRADGQGDQPQHF. The CDR3 DNA follows: TGTGCCAGCAGTCGGGCCGATGGACAGGGAGATCAGCCCCAGCATTTT.

This clone was seen repeatedly, ten times or more. The chain carries TRBV15 and TRBJ1-2; maybe TRBD1 (6 bases). CDR1 and CDR2 (germline): LNHNV, YYDKDF (reference sequence). The CDR3 is 13 residues long. V was pared by 0 bases and J by 7 bases, with 9 bases between. The CDR3 spells CATSRDRGRGYTF. In nucleotides, the CDR3 is TGTGCCACCAGCAGAGACAGGGGTCGTGGCTACACCTTC. The complete variable domain, with remaining parts taken from reference TRBV15 and TRBJ1-2, reads DAMVIQNPRYQVTQFGKPVTLSCSQTLNHNVMYWYQQKSSQAPKLLFHYYDKDFNNEADTPDNFQSRRPNTSFCFLDIRSPGLGDTAMYLCATSRDRGRGYTFGSGTRLTVV.

This clone was seen ten or more times. Here the CDR3 reads CASSPGGLGANVLTF. The CDR3 DNA is TGTGCCAGCAGTCCTGGGGGGCTAGGGGCCAACGTCCTGACTTTC. V gene TRBV9 combines with J gene TRBJ2-6, with D tentatively TRBD1 or TRBD2 (6 bases each). Germline CDR1 is SGDLS and CDR2 is YYNGEE. Trimming cost V 5 bases and J 4 bases, with 13 bases left between them. The CDR3 extends over 15 amino acids.

This chain links TRBV6-1 with TRBJ2-2; 9 bases align to TRBD2. The CDR3 is 14 amino acids. Germline CDR1 and CDR2: MNHNS and SASEGT. Trimming took 10 bases from V and 0 from J; bases not matched to a gene: 3. CDR3 DNA sequence: TGTGCCATCACTAGCGGGTCGAACACCGGGGAGCTGTTTTTT. This sequence encodes CAITSGSNTGELFF.

By proportion, this clone is medium-sized. This rearrangement joins TRBV6-1 to TRBJ1-2; TRBD1 agrees at 7 bases. The CDR3 covers 14 residues. Germline assignment: CDR1 MNHNS and CDR2 SASEGT. Germline trimming cut 6 bases from V and 3 bases from J; bases unmatched to any gene: 7. In nucleotides, the CDR3 is TGTGCCAGCAGAGAGACAGGGTATGACTATGGCTACACCTTC. Its protein is CASRETGYDYGYTF.

Concerning this clone: Other DNA sequences of this sample code for an identical CDR3. The V gene is TRBV24-1, the J gene TRBJ2-1; D remains ambiguous. Trimming took off 4 bases at V and 7 bases at J, with 22 bases between the two ends. The CDR3 runs to 17 residues. Germline CDR1 reads KGHDR; CDR2 reads SFDVKD. The CDR3 loop is CATSESPEAGAWNEQFF. The CDR3, as DNA: TGTGCCACCAGTGAGTCCCCTGAAGCTGGAGCTTGGAATGAGCAGTTCTTC.

The sample holds many counts of this clone. The chain uses TRBV20-1 and TRBJ2-2; TRBD2 is a possible D gene (5 bases). Germline V gives CDR1 DFQATT, CDR2 SNEGSKA (reference sequence). Trimming took 5 bases from V and 0 from J, leaving 16 bases between them. This CDR3 is built from 16 residues. CDR3 sequence: CSAEGYKGANTGELFF. The CDR3 DNA sequence: TGCAGTGCTGAGGGTTATAAGGGAGCGAACACCGGGGAGCTGTTTTTT.

Many counts were recorded for this clone. The chain links TRBV18 to TRBJ2-6, with D possibly TRBD1 on 6 matching bases. Germline V gives CDR1 KGHSH, CDR2 LQKENI. This CDR3 comprises 18 residues. V lost 2 bases and J 0 bases, leaving 14 bases between the germline ends. In nucleotides, the CDR3 is TGTGCCAGCTCACCATCAGGGGCCTACCTCTCTGGGGCCAACGTCCTGACTTTC. Translated, it gives CASSPSGAYLSGANVLTF.

The gene calls are TRBV5-1 and TRBJ2-2, with TRBD2 matching 10 bases. This CDR3 has 17 amino acids. The V gene's germline CDR1 is SGHRS and CDR2 YFSETQ. The V segment lost 1 base and the J segment 4 bases; nucleotides outside the gene matches: 7. CDR3 in amino acids: CASSLSGTSVTTGELFF. CDR3 bases: TGCGCCAGCAGCTTGAGTGGGACTAGCGTCACCACCGGGGAGCTGTTTTTT. The full variable domain, its missing parts supplied by reference TRBV5-1 and TRBJ2-2, is KAGVTQTPRYLIKTRGQQVTLSCSPISGHRSVSWYQQTPGQGLQFLFEYFSETQRNKGNFPGRFSGRQFSNSRSEMNVSTLELGDSALYLCASSLSGTSVTTGELFFGEGSRLTVL.

This clone came up many times. The chain uses TRBV20-1 and TRBJ2-3; 10 bases line up with TRBD2. Germline V gene lookup returns CDR1 DFQATT and CDR2 SNEGSKA (reference sequence). Trimming cost V 1 base and J 6 bases; bases outside gene matches: 7. The CDR3 extends over 15 amino acids. The CDR3 DNA follows: TGCAGTGCTAGAGCCAGCGGGAGGGGTTGGGATACGCAGTATTTT. Its protein product is CSARASGRGWDTQYF.

The chain has TRBV30 and TRBJ1-6, with D possibly matching TRBD1 (5 bases). Germline V gives CDR1 GTSNPN, CDR2 SVGIG (reference sequence). Trimming removed 3 bases at V and 10 bases at J, with 16 bases between. CDR3 length: 14 residues. CDR3 sequence reads: CAWRRTGVGSPLHF. The DNA of the CDR3 is TGTGCCTGGAGGAGGACGGGGGTAGGATCACCCCTCCACTTT.